This T cell receptor (beta chain) originates from a study of molecular identifiers for immune sequencing clone quantification. This clonotype turned up a few times. From the PCR reads, TCRdb called clonotypes with MiXCR, one entry per CDR3 protein. The repertoire consists of approximately 60,000 distinct CDR3 sequences, with 15% to 20% occurring once and the leading ten covering 1.4%. The CDR3 extends over 14 amino acids. V was cut by 1 base and J by 1 base, with 6 bases left in between. Germline CDR1 reads SGHAT; CDR2 reads FQNNGV. Sorting defined naive CD8 T cells as CD8+CD4-CCR7+CD45RA+. The chain has TRBV11-2 and TRBJ2-3; no clear D gene. This clonotype was sampled from a human donor in good health. Some libraries in this study had Jurkat cell RNA spiked in. The source material was naive CD8+ T cells from blood, with Jurkat cell RNA spiked in. Subset: FACS-sorted CD8+CD4-CCR7+CD45RA+ naive T cells. The CDR3 coding sequence is TGTGCCAGCAGCTTAGTTGACCGCACAGATACGCAGTATTTT. It is translated as CASSLVDRTDTQYF.